This TCR beta chain was observed in a study of T cell changes during pregnancy in multiple sclerosis (dated by TCRdb to between 2018 and 2021). Turning to the overall study: The study looked at changes in the T cell repertoire across pregnancy in women with multiple sclerosis.

About this clone: The antigen this receptor binds is unknown. Per-base quality was not reported, and no clone a single base away is much larger than it.

Looking up the germline V gene yields CDR1 SGDLS and CDR2 YYNGEE. For this chain, trimming is 0 bases at the V end and 4 bases at the J end, and the number of junction bases without a gene match is 7. Counted from cysteine to phenylalanine, this CDR3 has 16 amino acids. The entry retains the CDR3 DNA only, 48 bases that are in frame from base 1. Library generation was performed with the immunoSEQ multiplex PCR assay. Imported from immuneACCESS, the table was reduced by TCRdb to in-frame sequences with V and J called. These copies leave out some clones; in studies compared against another copy, an unresolved V gene accounts for under half, and the cause of the remainder is not known. A total of around 40,000 clones appear in this sample, 92% of them only once. 0.78% of the sample goes to the ten largest clones.

The sample was CD4+ T cells from peripheral blood mononuclear cells, taken in the third trimester of pregnancy. The receptor was derived from a female donor with multiple sclerosis, enrolled in a pregnancy study. The rearrangement joined TRBV9 to TRBJ2-5, and TRBD1 aligns with 9 junction nucleotides. The DNA sequence is given as TGTGCCAGCAGCGTAGATCTGGGACAGGGCCGAGAGACCCAGTACTTC. Its translation reads: CASSVDLGQGRETQYF.